This T cell receptor beta chain was obtained from a study of cytomegalovirus exposure and HLA in healthy donors. Primers included in the PCR were 60 Vbeta and 13 Jbeta primers. Clones were sequenced by immunoSEQ multiplex PCR, and TCRdb holds only the in-frame ones, with some missing. The table includes 140,000 to 150,000 clones, roughly 75% detected once. CDR3 length equals 17 residues. Germline assignment: CDR1 SGHTS and CDR2 YDEGEE. Deletions cut 0 bases from V and 2 bases from J, with 17 bases between. Input material: PBMCs. This chain uses TRBV5-8 with TRBJ2-5, with TRBD2 as a possible D gene (6 bases). The sequence came from a female donor in good health and CMV-seronegative. The CDR3 sequence is CASSLGDGFGTQETQYF. DNA for the CDR3: TGTGCCAGCAGCTTGGGGGACGGGTTTGGGACTCAAGAGACCCAGTACTTC. Drawing the rest from reference TRBV5-8 and TRBJ2-5, the complete variable domain is EAGVTQSPTHLIKTRGQQATLRCSPISGHTSVYWYQQALGLGLQFLLWYDEGEERNRGNFPPRFSGRQFPNYSSELNVNALELEDSALYLCASSLGDGFGTQETQYFGPGTRLLVL.